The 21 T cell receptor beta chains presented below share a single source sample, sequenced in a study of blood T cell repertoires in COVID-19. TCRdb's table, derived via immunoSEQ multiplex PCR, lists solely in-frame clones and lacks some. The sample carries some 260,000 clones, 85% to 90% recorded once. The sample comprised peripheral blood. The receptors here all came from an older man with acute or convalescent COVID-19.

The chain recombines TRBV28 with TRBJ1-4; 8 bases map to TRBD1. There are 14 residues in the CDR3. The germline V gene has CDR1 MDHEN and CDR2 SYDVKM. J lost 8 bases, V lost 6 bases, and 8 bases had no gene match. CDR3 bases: TGTGCCAGCAGAGTCTTAGGGACAGGAGAAAAACTGTTTTTT. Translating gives CASRVLGTGEKLFF.

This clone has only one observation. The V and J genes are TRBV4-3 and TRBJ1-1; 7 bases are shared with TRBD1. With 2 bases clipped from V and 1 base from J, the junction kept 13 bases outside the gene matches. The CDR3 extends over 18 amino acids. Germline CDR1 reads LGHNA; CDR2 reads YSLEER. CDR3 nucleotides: TGCGCCAGCAGCCAATTGGACAGGCTGAGGGCAGCGAACACTGAAGCTTTCTTT. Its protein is CASSQLDRLRAANTEAFF.

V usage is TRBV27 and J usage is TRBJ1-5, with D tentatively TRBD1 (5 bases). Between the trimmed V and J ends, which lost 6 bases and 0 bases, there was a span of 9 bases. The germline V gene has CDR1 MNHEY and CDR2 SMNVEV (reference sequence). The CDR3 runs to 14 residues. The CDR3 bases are TGTGCCAGCAGCCAAACAGGTAGCAATCAGCCCCAGCATTTT. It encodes CASSQTGSNQPQHF.

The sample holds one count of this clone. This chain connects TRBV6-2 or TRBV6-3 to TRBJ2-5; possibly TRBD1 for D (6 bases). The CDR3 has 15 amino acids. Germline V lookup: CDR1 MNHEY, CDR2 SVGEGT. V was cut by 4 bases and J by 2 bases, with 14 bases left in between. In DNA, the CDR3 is TGTGCCAGCAGTTTCTCCCGGGACACACAAGAGACCCAGTACTTC. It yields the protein CASSFSRDTQETQYF.

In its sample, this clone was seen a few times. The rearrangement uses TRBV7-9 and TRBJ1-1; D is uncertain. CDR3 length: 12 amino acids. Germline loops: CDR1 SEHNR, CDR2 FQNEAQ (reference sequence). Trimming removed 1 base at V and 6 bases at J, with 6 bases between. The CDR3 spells CASSLVLAEAFF. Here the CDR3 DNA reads TGTGCCAGCAGCTTAGTCCTCGCTGAAGCTTTCTTT.

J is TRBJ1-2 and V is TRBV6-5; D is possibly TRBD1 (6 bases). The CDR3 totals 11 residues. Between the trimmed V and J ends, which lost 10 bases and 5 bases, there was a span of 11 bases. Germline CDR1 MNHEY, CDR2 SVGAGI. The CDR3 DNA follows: TGTGCCACCGGACAGCTGTATGGCTACACCTTC. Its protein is CATGQLYGYTF.

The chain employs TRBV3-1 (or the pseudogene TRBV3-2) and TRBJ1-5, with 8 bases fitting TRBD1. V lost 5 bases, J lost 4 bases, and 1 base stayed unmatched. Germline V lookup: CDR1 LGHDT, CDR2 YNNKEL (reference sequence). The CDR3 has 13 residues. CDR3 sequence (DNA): TGTGCCAGCAGCGACAGGGGTAATCAGCCCCAGCATTTT. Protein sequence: CASSDRGNQPQHF.

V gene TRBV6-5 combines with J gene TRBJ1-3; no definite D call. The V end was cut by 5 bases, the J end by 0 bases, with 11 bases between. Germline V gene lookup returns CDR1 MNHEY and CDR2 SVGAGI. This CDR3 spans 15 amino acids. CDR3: CASSLSRDSGNTIYF. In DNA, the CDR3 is TGTGCCAGCAGTCTGAGCCGGGACTCTGGAAACACCATATATTTT.

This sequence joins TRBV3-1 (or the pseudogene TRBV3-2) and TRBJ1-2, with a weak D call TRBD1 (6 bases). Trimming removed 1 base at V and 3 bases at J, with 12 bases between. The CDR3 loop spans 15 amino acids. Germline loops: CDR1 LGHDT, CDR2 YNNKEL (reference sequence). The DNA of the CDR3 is TGTGCCAGCAGCCAAGTTGGGGGCGGATACTATGGCTACACCTTC. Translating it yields CASSQVGGGYYGYTF.

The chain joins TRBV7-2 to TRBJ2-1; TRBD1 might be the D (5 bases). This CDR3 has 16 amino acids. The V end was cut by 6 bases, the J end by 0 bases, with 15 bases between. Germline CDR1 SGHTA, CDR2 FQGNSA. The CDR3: CASRQQVWSSYNEQFF. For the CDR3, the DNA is TGTGCCAGCAGACAACAGGTTTGGAGCTCCTACAATGAGCAGTTCTTC.

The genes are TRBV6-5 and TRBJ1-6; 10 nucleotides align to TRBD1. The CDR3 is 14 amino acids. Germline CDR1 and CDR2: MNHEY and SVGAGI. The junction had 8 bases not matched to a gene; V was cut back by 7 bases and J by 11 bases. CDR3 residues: CASKPGQGNAPLHF. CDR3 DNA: TGTGCCAGCAAACCGGGACAGGGGAACGCACCCCTCCACTTT.

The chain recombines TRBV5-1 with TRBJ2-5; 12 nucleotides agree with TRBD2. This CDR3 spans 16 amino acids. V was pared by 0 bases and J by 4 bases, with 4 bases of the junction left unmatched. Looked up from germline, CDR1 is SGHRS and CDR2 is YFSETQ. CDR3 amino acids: CASSLAPSGGAETQYF. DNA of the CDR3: TGCGCCAGCAGCTTGGCCCCTAGCGGGGGGGCAGAGACCCAGTACTTC.

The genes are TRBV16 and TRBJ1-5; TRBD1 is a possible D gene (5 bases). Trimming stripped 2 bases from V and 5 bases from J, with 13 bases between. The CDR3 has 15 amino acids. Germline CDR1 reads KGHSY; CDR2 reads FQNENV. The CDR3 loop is CASSQSGQGDQPQHF. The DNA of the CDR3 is TGTGCCAGCAGCCAAAGTGGGCAGGGCGATCAGCCCCAGCATTTT.

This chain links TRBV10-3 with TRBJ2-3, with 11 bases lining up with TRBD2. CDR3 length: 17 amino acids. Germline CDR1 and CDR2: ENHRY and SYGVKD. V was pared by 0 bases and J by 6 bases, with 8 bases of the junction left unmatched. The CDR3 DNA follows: TGTGCCATCAGTGAGTCGATTAGCGGGAGGGCCAGCGATACGCAGTATTTT. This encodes CAISESISGRASDTQYF.

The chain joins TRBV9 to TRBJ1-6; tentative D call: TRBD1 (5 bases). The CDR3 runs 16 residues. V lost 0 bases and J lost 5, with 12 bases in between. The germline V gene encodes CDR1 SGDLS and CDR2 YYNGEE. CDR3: CASSVGVSGNNSPLHF. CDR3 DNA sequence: TGTGCCAGCAGCGTAGGTGTATCAGGGAATAATTCACCCCTCCACTTT.

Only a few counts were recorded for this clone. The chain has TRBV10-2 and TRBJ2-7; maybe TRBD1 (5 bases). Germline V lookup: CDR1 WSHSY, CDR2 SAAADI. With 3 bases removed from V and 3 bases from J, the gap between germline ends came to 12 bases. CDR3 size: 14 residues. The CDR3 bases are TGCGCCAGCAGTGACCCCCTCACAGGCTACGAGCAGTACTTC. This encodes CASSDPLTGYEQYF.

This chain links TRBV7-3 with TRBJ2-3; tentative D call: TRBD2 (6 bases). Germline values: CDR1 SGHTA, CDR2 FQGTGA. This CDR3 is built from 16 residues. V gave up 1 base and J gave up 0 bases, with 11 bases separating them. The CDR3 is CASSLSGGLSTDTQYF. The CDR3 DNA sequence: TGTGCCAGCAGCTTAAGTGGAGGGCTTAGCACAGATACGCAGTATTTT.

The chain's CDR3 is CASSFRQGSAQHF. The CDR3 DNA follows: TGTGCCAGCAGTTTCAGACAGGGTTCGGCCCAGCATTTT. V and J are TRBV27 and TRBJ1-5; TRBD1 agrees at 7 bases. The CDR3 spans 13 residues. V was pared by 3 bases and J by 11 bases, with 7 bases of the junction left unmatched. The germline V gene has CDR1 MNHEY and CDR2 SMNVEV (reference sequence).

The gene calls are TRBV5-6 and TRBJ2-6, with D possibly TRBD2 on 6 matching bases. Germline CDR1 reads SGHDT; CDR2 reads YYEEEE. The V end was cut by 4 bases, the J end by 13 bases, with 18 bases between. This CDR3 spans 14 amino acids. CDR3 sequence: CASSKGTPYKVLTF. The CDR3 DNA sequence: TGTGCCAGCAGCAAAGGGACTCCTTACAAGGTCCTGACTTTC.

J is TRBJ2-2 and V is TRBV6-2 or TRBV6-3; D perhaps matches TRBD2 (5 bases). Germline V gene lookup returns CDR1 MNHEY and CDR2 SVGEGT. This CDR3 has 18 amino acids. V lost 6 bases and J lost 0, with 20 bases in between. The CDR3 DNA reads TGTGCCAGCAGCCTTCCCCTCGGACTGGGTACGAACACCGGGGAGCTGTTTTTT. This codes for CASSLPLGLGTNTGELFF.

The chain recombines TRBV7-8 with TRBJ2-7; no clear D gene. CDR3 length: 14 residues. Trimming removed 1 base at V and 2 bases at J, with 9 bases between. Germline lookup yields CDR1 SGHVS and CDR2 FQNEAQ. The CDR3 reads CASSLEAQPYEQYF. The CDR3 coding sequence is TGTGCCAGCAGCTTAGAGGCACAGCCCTACGAGCAGTACTTC. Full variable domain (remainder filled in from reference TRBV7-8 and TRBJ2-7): GAGVSQSPRYKVAKRGQDVALRCDPISGHVSLFWYQQALGQGPEFLTYFQNEAQLDKSGLPSDRFFAERPEGSVSTLKIQRTQQEDSAVYLCASSLEAQPYEQYFGPGTRLTVT.